Listed here are 31 T cell receptor beta chains from one sample, sequenced in a study of blood T cell dynamics during melanoma immunotherapy. Time point indicated: week 3, after first cycle of checkpoint inhibitor. Using immunoSEQ multiplex PCR, the repertoire was profiled, and TCRdb retains in-frame clones only, with some absent. The sample consists of around 10,000 clones, 75% to 85% of them appearing once. This specimen was blood, taken from a patient treated with checkpoint blockade. The source of these receptors is a human donor with melanoma.

The chain combines TRBV15 with TRBJ2-1; TRBD2 is a possible D gene (6 bases). The germline V gene encodes CDR1 LNHNV and CDR2 YYDKDF (reference sequence). The CDR3 is 15 amino acids. Trimming cost V 0 bases and J 8 bases, with 14 bases left between them. The CDR3 spells CATSRDGTFRDEQFF. The CDR3 DNA is TGTGCCACCAGCAGAGATGGGACTTTCAGGGATGAGCAGTTCTTC.

In the case of this clone: In this CDR3 the conserved last residue, phenylalanine or tryptophan, is missing, so a read error is likely. The rearrangement links TRBV6-5 to TRBJ2-7; 8 nucleotides match TRBD2. The J segment lost 0 bases and the V segment lost 6 bases, leaving 7 bases of the junction unmatched. The CDR3 has 15 residues. The V gene's germline CDR1 is MNHEY and CDR2 SVGAGI. Here the CDR3 DNA reads TGTGCCAGCAGACCTCTTAGCGGGGTCTCCTACGAGCAGTACCTC. Protein: CASRPLSGVSYEQYL.

This clone occurred a few times. V usage is TRBV28 and J usage is TRBJ2-2; D unclear. The CDR3 covers 12 residues. V lost 8 bases, J lost 4 bases, and 8 bases lay in between. Germline CDR1 is MDHEN and CDR2 is SYDVKM. CDR3 in amino acids: CASSRLTGELFF. The CDR3 DNA reads as TGTGCCAGCTCCCGTCTCACCGGGGAGCTGTTTTTT.

In this sample, this clone turned up a few times. The chain is built from TRBV27 and TRBJ1-2; D possibly corresponds to TRBD1 (5 bases). Trimming took off 5 bases at V and 7 bases at J, with 14 bases between the two ends. Germline V gene lookup returns CDR1 MNHEY and CDR2 SMNVEV (reference sequence). CDR3 size: 13 residues. This CDR3 reads CASSPSGVIGYTF. The CDR3 coding sequence is TGTGCCAGCAGTCCCTCGGGGGTTATTGGCTACACCTTC.

V and J are TRBV28 and TRBJ1-2, with 8 bases fitting TRBD1. Trimming took 5 bases from V and 4 from J; bases not matched to a gene: 12. Germline V gene sequence: CDR1 MDHEN, CDR2 SYDVKM. This CDR3 region has 16 residues. The CDR3 nucleotides read TGTGCCAGCAGTGCCCCCCCGGACAGGGTTGTCTATGGCTACACCTTC. It specifies CASSAPPDRVVYGYTF.

This clone was recorded only once. The chain carries TRBV28 and TRBJ1-5, with unresolved D. There are 11 residues in the CDR3. The V end was cut by 6 bases, the J end by 5 bases, with 5 bases between. Germline V CDR1 and CDR2: MDHEN, SYDVKM. The CDR3 reads CASSNYQPQHF. The CDR3 DNA follows: TGTGCCAGCAGCAATTATCAGCCCCAGCATTTT.

This clone showed up just once. The CDR3 sequence: CASSQGDRFPTNEKLFF. Written as DNA, the CDR3 is TGCGCCAGCAGCCAAGGGGACAGGTTTCCAACTAATGAAAAACTGTTTTTT. The chain links TRBV4-3 to TRBJ1-4; TRBD1 agrees at 8 bases. The germline V gene encodes CDR1 LGHNA and CDR2 YSLEER. This CDR3 comprises 17 residues. Losses at the gene ends were 1 base for V and 0 bases for J; bases not matched to a gene: 4.

The chain combines TRBV6-5 with TRBJ1-2; 7 nucleotides match TRBD1. Per germline, CDR1 MNHEY and CDR2 SVGAGI. The CDR3 runs to 14 residues. Germline trimming cut 6 bases from V and 8 bases from J; bases unmatched to any gene: 12. The DNA of the CDR3 is TGTGCCAGCAGCACAAGGGACAGCCGTGGCGGCTACACCTTC. Its translation is CASSTRDSRGGYTF.

In its sample, this clone was seen once. The junction differs from germline at one of its ends, possibly a read error. This sequence joins TRBV5-1 and TRBJ1-1; possible D gene TRBD1, 6 bases. CDR3 length: 14 residues. Germline V CDR1 and CDR2: SGHRS, YFSETQ. In DNA, the CDR3 is TGTGCCAGCAGAACTACAGGGCCCGGCACTGAAGCTTTCTTT. It is translated as CASRTTGPGTEAFF. The whole variable domain, remainder taken from reference TRBV5-1 and TRBJ1-1, is KAGVTQTPRYLIKTRGQQVTLSCSPISGHRSVSWYQQTPGQGLQFLFEYFSETQRNKGNFPGRFSGRQFSNSRSEMNVSTLELGDSALYLCASRTTGPGTEAFFGQGTRLTVV.

The CDR3 protein is CASSQDQSGWTGELFF. The CDR3 region has the DNA TGCGCCAGCAGCCAAGATCAATCAGGGTGGACCGGGGAGCTGTTTTTT. The chain is built from TRBV4-1 and TRBJ2-2; a possible D gene is TRBD1 (5 bases). There are 16 residues in the CDR3. Trimming cost V 0 bases and J 5 bases, with 13 bases left between them. Germline loops: CDR1 MGHRA, CDR2 YSYEKL.

The chain links TRBV4-3 to TRBJ1-1; no clear D. This CDR3 is built from 15 residues. Germline loops: CDR1 LGHNA, CDR2 YSLEER. The V gene lost 0 bases and the J gene lost 1 base, with 9 bases spanning the gap. CDR3 sequence: CASSQDLSWNTEAFF. The CDR3 nucleotides are TGCGCCAGCAGCCAAGATCTTAGCTGGAACACTGAAGCTTTCTTT.

This clone was recorded a few times. The V gene is TRBV6-5, the J gene TRBJ2-1; no firm D call. Trimming took 7 bases from V and 6 from J, leaving 19 bases between them. The CDR3 is 15 amino acids. Germline V CDR1 and CDR2: MNHEY, SVGAGI. The CDR3 region has the DNA TGTGCCAGCACTCGCGGTATTTTAGCCGGCAATGAGCAGTTCTTC. This gives the protein CASTRGILAGNEQFF.

The CDR3 loop is CASTQARRGTGELFF. The DNA of the CDR3 is TGTGCCAGCACCCAGGCACGGCGAGGAACCGGGGAGCTGTTTTTT. This chain joins TRBV6-1 and TRBJ2-2; D gene unclear. CDR3 size: 15 residues. V was clipped by 7 bases and J by 5 bases, with 17 bases between them. Germline V gives CDR1 MNHNS, CDR2 SASEGT.

This clone was detected a few times. The chain couples TRBV30 to TRBJ1-5, with 7 bases fitting TRBD1. Germline CDR1 reads GTSNPN; CDR2 reads SVGIG (reference sequence). The CDR3 contains 15 residues. With 0 bases clipped from V and 1 base from J, the junction kept 3 bases outside the gene matches. CDR3 nucleotides: TGTGCCTGGAGTGTCAAGGGGGCGAGCAATCAGCCCCAGCATTTT. As protein: CAWSVKGASNQPQHF.

V and J are TRBV14 and TRBJ2-1; no definite D call. Germline CDR1 is SGHDN and CDR2 is FVKESK. The V end lost 3 bases, the J end lost 7 bases, and 25 bases lay between the germline ends. The CDR3 sequence is 18 residues long. Here the CDR3 reads CASSHHTPERTLSNEQFF. In nucleotides, the CDR3 is TGTGCCAGCAGCCATCATACCCCGGAGCGCACTCTATCAAATGAGCAGTTCTTC.

The chain uses TRBV2 and TRBJ2-3; D is unclear. Germline V lookup: CDR1 SNHLY, CDR2 FYNNEI. The V end lost 4 bases, the J end lost 1 base, and 6 bases lay between the germline ends. The CDR3 extends over 13 amino acids. Here the CDR3 reads CASSGSGTDTQYF. The DNA of the CDR3 is TGTGCCAGCAGTGGGTCAGGCACAGATACGCAGTATTTT. The full variable domain, completed using reference TRBV2 and TRBJ2-3, is EPEVTQTPSHQVTQMGQEVILRCVPISNHLYFYWYRQILGQKVEFLVSFYNNEISEKSEIFDDQFSVERPDGSNFTLKIRSTKLEDSAMYFCASSGSGTDTQYFGPGTRLTVL.

This chain links TRBV6-6 with TRBJ1-5, with TRBD1 as a possible D gene (6 bases). CDR1 and CDR2 (germline): MNHNY, SVGAGI (reference sequence). V lost 6 bases and J lost 6, with 15 bases in between. The length of the CDR3 is 14 residues. The CDR3 nucleotides read TGTGCCAGCAGGGGACATCGTGAGGCTCAGCCCCAGCATTTT. Translating it yields CASRGHREAQPQHF.

This chain uses TRBV19 with TRBJ1-3; 7 nucleotides line up with TRBD1. With 4 bases clipped from V and 0 bases from J, the junction kept 6 bases outside the gene matches. CDR3 length equals 16 residues. The germline CDR1 and CDR2 sequences are LNHDA and SQIVND (reference sequence). For the CDR3, the DNA is TGTGCCAGTAGTAAGTCCGGACAGGTCTCTGGAAACACCATATATTTT. Protein product: CASSKSGQVSGNTIYF.

The V call is TRBV6-1, the J call TRBJ2-5; weak D call: TRBD2 (6 bases). Germline CDR1 is MNHNS and CDR2 is SASEGT. The CDR3 contains 12 residues. V dropped 2 bases and J dropped 13 bases, with 14 bases sitting between them. The CDR3 nucleotides are TGTGCCAGCAGTGAATTCACTAGCATGGGGTACTTC. Amino acid sequence: CASSEFTSMGYF.

The chain has TRBV21-1 and TRBJ2-5. TRBV21-1 is a listed pseudogene. This CDR3 is 14 amino acids long. The CDR3 DNA reads as TGTGCCAGCAGCGGGGGTCCCTATCAAGAGACCCAGTACTTC. The encoded protein is CASSGGPYQETQYF.

V gene TRBV5-4 combines with J gene TRBJ1-2, with D uncertain. Per germline, CDR1 SGHNT and CDR2 YYREEE (reference sequence). CDR3 length equals 15 residues. The V gene lost 2 bases and the J gene lost 1 base, with 12 bases spanning the gap. This chain's CDR3 is CASSLSGQINYGYTF. The CDR3 region has the DNA TGTGCCAGCAGCTTATCCGGGCAGATTAACTATGGCTACACCTTC.

This sequence joins TRBV10-3 and TRBJ1-1; D remains ambiguous. Germline values: CDR1 ENHRY, CDR2 SYGVKD. Trimming took off 1 base at V and 3 bases at J, with 6 bases between the two ends. This CDR3 is built from 13 residues. CDR3 DNA sequence: TGTGCCATCAGTGAGTACGAAGACACTGAAGCTTTCTTT. It is translated as CAISEYEDTEAFF.

The chain recombines TRBV2 with TRBJ1-4; D is ambiguous. The CDR3 is 14 amino acids. Trimming stripped 7 bases from V and 0 bases from J, with 9 bases between. Germline values: CDR1 SNHLY, CDR2 FYNNEI. Here the CDR3 DNA reads TGTGCCAGCAATCGGGCCTCAACTAATGAAAAACTGTTTTTT. Translating it yields CASNRASTNEKLFF.

The CDR3 sequence is CASSAQRSTNEKLFF. CDR3 DNA sequence: TGTGCCAGCAGTGCGCAGCGGTCAACTAATGAAAAACTGTTTTTT. The V and J genes are TRBV6-5 and TRBJ1-4; unclear D gene. Trimming took 5 bases from V and 0 from J, leaving 10 bases between them. The CDR3 totals 15 residues. Germline lookup yields CDR1 MNHEY and CDR2 SVGAGI.

The V and J genes are TRBV7-2 and TRBJ2-3, with TRBD2 identical over 10 bases. Germline assignment: CDR1 SGHTA and CDR2 FQGNSA. The V gene end was trimmed by 5 bases and the J gene end by 1 base; junction bases not matched to a gene: 9. The length of the CDR3 is 17 residues. CDR3 in DNA: TGTGCCAGCAGCGGATACCCCGGGACTAGCGGCACAGATACGCAGTATTTT. This codes for CASSGYPGTSGTDTQYF.

The rearrangement links TRBV6-1 to TRBJ2-7; D remains unclear. This CDR3 region has 12 residues. CDR1 is MNHNS, CDR2 SASEGT, per germline. Trimming took off 4 bases at V and 3 bases at J, with 7 bases between the two ends. The chain's CDR3 is CASSASHYEQYV. For the CDR3, the DNA is TGTGCCAGCAGTGCGAGTCACTACGAGCAGTACGTC.

CDR3 nucleotides: TGTGCCAGCAGCCGGACAGGGGGACATCAGCCCCAGCATTTT. It specifies CASSRTGGHQPQHF. This rearrangement joins TRBV6-5 to TRBJ1-5; 10 bases are a match to TRBD1. Per the germline V gene, CDR1 is MNHEY and CDR2 is SVGAGI. V was clipped by 6 bases and J by 5 bases; unmatched bases: 4. This CDR3 is built from 14 residues.

The chain employs TRBV5-1 and TRBJ2-2; the match to TRBD2 covers 13 bases. V trimming: 5 bases; J trimming: 0 bases; junction bases outside the gene matches: 4. The CDR3 is 17 amino acids. Germline V gene sequence: CDR1 SGHRS, CDR2 YFSETQ. DNA for the CDR3: TGCGCCAGCAGTCCAGGGACTAGCGGGACGAACACCGGGGAGCTGTTTTTT. Translating it yields CASSPGTSGTNTGELFF.

The rearrangement uses TRBV19 and TRBJ1-5; D perhaps matches TRBD1 (5 bases). Looked up from germline, CDR1 is LNHDA and CDR2 is SQIVND (reference sequence). Between the trimmed V and J ends, which lost 6 bases and 0 bases, there was a span of 33 bases. The CDR3 loop spans 22 amino acids. CDR3 DNA: TGTGCCAGTAGAACCCTCGCCCGATTTGGGCAGGGTTTATGGTATAGCAATCAGCCCCAGCATTTT. This codes for CASRTLARFGQGLWYSNQPQHF. The full variable domain, its missing parts supplied by reference TRBV19 and TRBJ1-5, is DGGITQSPKYLFRKEGQNVTLSCEQNLNHDAMYWYRQDPGQGLRLIYYSQIVNDFQKGDIAEGYSVSREKKESFPLTVTSAQKNPTAFYLCASRTLARFGQGLWYSNQPQHFGDGTRLSIL.

The chain joins TRBV19 to TRBJ2-2, with 7 bases identical to TRBD1. J lost 3 bases, V lost 5 bases, and 6 bases had no gene match. Germline lookup yields CDR1 LNHDA and CDR2 SQIVND (reference sequence). The CDR3 length is 15 residues. The CDR3 sequence: CASSSKTGYTGELFF. Here the CDR3 DNA reads TGTGCCAGTAGTTCTAAGACAGGGTACACCGGGGAGCTGTTTTTT. The variable domain in full, completed from reference TRBV19 and TRBJ2-2, reads DGGITQSPKYLFRKEGQNVTLSCEQNLNHDAMYWYRQDPGQGLRLIYYSQIVNDFQKGDIAEGYSVSREKKESFPLTVTSAQKNPTAFYLCASSSKTGYTGELFFGEGSRLTVL.

This clone was picked up a small number of times. The V gene is TRBV6-1, the J gene TRBJ2-3, with D uncertain. The germline V and J ends were trimmed by 7 bases and 3 bases, with 11 bases remaining between them. The CDR3 loop spans 13 amino acids. The germline V gene has CDR1 MNHNS and CDR2 SASEGT. Written as DNA, the CDR3 is TGTGCCAGCAAGGAAGGGATGACAGATACGCAGTATTTT. This sequence encodes CASKEGMTDTQYF.